A single sample gave rise to the 10 T cell receptor beta chains below, sequenced in a study of spatial heterogeneity in lung cancer. TCRdb re-called the 5' RACE reads through MiXCR, storing one row per CDR3 protein. Among over 9,500 distinct CDR3 sequences, approximately 15% were seen once, and the ten largest hold just over 50%. Noted time point: sample taken at primary tumor resection. TCRs were sequenced from unsorted whole RNA of tumor, nontumor lung or PBMC. The sequenced sample was PBMCs, obtained at surgery. The receptors stem from a male donor with early-stage non-small cell lung cancer.

Comments on this clonotype: A read error is possible here, since a much larger clone lies one base away. V gene TRBV28 combines with J gene TRBJ1-1; D is perhaps TRBD1 (6 bases). Germline V gives CDR1 MDHEN, CDR2 SYDVKM. CDR3 size: 13 residues. Trimming took 11 bases from V and 1 from J, leaving 14 bases between them. The CDR3 sequence is CAGSSTGNTEAFF. The DNA of the CDR3 is TGTGCCGGCTCCTCGACAGGGAACACTGAAGCTTTCTTT.

This clonotype was observed a handful of times. V and J are TRBV7-9 and TRBJ1-1; 9 nucleotides match TRBD1. The V gene end was trimmed by 6 bases and the J gene end by 6 bases; junction bases not matched to a gene: 11. The CDR3 covers 15 residues. Germline lookup yields CDR1 SEHNR and CDR2 FQNEAQ (reference sequence). DNA of the CDR3: TGTGCCAGCAGGCTCGGGACAGGGATTGTCGCTGAAGCTTTCTTT. Translation gives CASRLGTGIVAEAFF. Full variable domain (rest looked up from reference TRBV7-9 and TRBJ1-1): DTGVSQNPRHKITKRGQNVTFRCDPISEHNRLYWYRQTLGQGPEFLTYFQNEAQLEKSRLLSDRFSAERPKGSFSTLEIQRTEQGDSAMYLCASRLGTGIVAEAFFGQGTRLTVV.

V and J are TRBV10-3 and TRBJ2-7, with TRBD1 identical over 9 bases. Germline trimming cut 4 bases from V and 3 bases from J; bases unmatched to any gene: 7. Germline V gives CDR1 ENHRY, CDR2 SYGVKD. CDR3 length: 15 residues. In DNA form, the CDR3 reads TGTGCCATCAGTGGGGTTCGGGACAGGGTCTACGAGCAGTACTTC. This codes for CAISGVRDRVYEQYF.

The rearrangement links TRBV5-1 to TRBJ2-1; 11 nucleotides line up with TRBD2. J was trimmed by 3 bases and V by 4 bases; bases with no gene match: 3. Germline V gene sequence: CDR1 SGHRS, CDR2 YFSETQ. This CDR3 has 15 residues. The CDR3 region is CASSAGLADYNEQFF. The CDR3 DNA is TGCGCCAGCAGCGCGGGACTAGCGGACTACAATGAGCAGTTCTTC.

The table lists this clonotype with many counts. The V gene is TRBV29-1, the J gene TRBJ1-3; 7 bases agree with TRBD1. CDR1 SQVTM and CDR2 ANQGSEA come from the germline V gene. The CDR3 spans 13 residues. V dropped 7 bases and J dropped 6; count of bases not matched to a gene: 9. The CDR3 here is CSAGTAEENTIYF. The CDR3 DNA reads TGCAGCGCTGGGACAGCCGAGGAAAACACCATATATTTT.

This clonotype has a count of ten or more. The V and J genes are TRBV5-1 and TRBJ1-2; D gene ambiguous. V was clipped by 7 bases and J by 8 bases, with 18 bases between them. This CDR3 comprises 13 residues. In germline, CDR1 is SGHRS, CDR2 YFSETQ. CDR3 loop: CASGPTGERGYTF. DNA of the CDR3: TGCGCCAGCGGGCCAACGGGAGAGAGGGGCTACACCTTC.

This clonotype has more than one count but fewer than ten. For the CDR3, the DNA is TGTGCCAGCAGGGACAGGATTAGCACTGAAGCTTTCTTT. Its protein is CASRDRISTEAFF. V gene TRBV2 combines with J gene TRBJ1-1; 7 bases agree with TRBD1. The CDR3 spans 13 residues. V dropped 6 bases and J dropped 4; count of bases not matched to a gene: 5. Germline V lookup: CDR1 SNHLY, CDR2 FYNNEI.

This clonotype has a handful of counts. J is TRBJ2-7 and V is TRBV28, with unresolved D. V dropped 5 bases and J dropped 2 bases, with 4 bases sitting between them. The germline V gene has CDR1 MDHEN and CDR2 SYDVKM. The CDR3 covers 11 residues. CDR3 in amino acids: CASSETYEQYF. In nucleotides, the CDR3 is TGTGCCAGCAGTGAAACCTACGAGCAGTACTTC. Full variable domain (rest looked up from reference TRBV28 and TRBJ2-7): DVKVTQSSRYLVKRTGEKVFLECVQDMDHENMFWYRQDPGLGLRLIYFSYDVKMKEKGDIPEGYSVSREKKERFSLILESASTNQTSMYLCASSETYEQYFGPGTRLTVT.

This clonotype appeared many times. The chain joins TRBV10-3 to TRBJ1-1; D possibly corresponds to TRBD1 (6 bases). Trimming cost V 6 bases and J 0 bases, with 20 bases left between them. Germline V gene data show CDR1 as ENHRY and CDR2 as SYGVKD. The CDR3 runs 17 residues. The CDR3 DNA sequence: TGTGCCATCAGCCCATCCGTGGGGGGCGGCGTGAACACTGAAGCTTTCTTT. Its translation is CAISPSVGGGVNTEAFF.

This clonotype came up once. The gene calls are TRBV5-1 and TRBJ2-2; D is undetermined. There are 14 residues in the CDR3. The germline V and J ends were trimmed by 1 base and 9 bases, with 13 bases remaining between them. Germline V gene lookup returns CDR1 SGHRS and CDR2 YFSETQ. CDR3 loop: CASSLRLESRELFF. As DNA, the CDR3 is TGCGCCAGCAGCTTGAGACTTGAAAGCAGGGAGCTGTTTTTT.